This TCR beta chain derives from a study of cytomegalovirus exposure and HLA in healthy donors. CDR1 is KGHSH and CDR2 is LQKENI in the germline V gene. This CDR3 spans 12 amino acids. V lost 0 bases, J lost 7 bases, and 4 bases lay in between. The PCR used 60 Vbeta and 13 Jbeta primers. Data came from immunoSEQ multiplex PCR; TCRdb stores just in-frame clones and leaves some out. The sample has 130,000 to 150,000 clones, more than 65% seen once. The chain has TRBV18 and TRBJ1-5; D is uncertain. The sequence derives from a man under 40 in good health and CMV-seropositive. Sequencing input: PBMCs. CDR3 nucleotide sequence: TGTGCCAGCTCACCACCTGGCCAGCCCCAGCATTTT. It translates to CASSPPGQPQHF.